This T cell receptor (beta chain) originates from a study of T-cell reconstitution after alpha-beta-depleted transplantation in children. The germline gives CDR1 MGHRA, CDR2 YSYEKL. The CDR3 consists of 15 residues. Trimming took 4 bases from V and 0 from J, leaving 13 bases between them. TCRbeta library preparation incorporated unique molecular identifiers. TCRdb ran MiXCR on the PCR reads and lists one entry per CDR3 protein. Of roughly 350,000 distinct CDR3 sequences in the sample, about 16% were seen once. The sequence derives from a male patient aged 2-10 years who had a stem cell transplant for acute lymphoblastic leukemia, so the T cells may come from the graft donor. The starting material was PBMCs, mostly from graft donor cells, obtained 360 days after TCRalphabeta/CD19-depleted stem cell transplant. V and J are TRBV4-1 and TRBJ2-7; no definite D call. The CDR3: CASSLVRDPSYEQYF. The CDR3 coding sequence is TGCGCCAGCAGCCTAGTAAGAGACCCCTCCTACGAGCAGTACTTC.